The 20 T cell receptor beta chains below come from one sample, sequenced in a study of blood T cell repertoires in COVID-19. Here immunoSEQ multiplex PCR was the method, and the copy in TCRdb shows in-frame clones only, minus some. The data hold approximately 140,000 clones, with roughly 80% observed a single time. Sequencing was carried out using peripheral blood. These TCRs come from a man aged 70 or older with acute or convalescent COVID-19.

This clone appeared a single time. The CDR3 DNA follows: TGTGCCAGCAGCTGGGCTACAACTAATGAAAAACTGTTTTTT. It translates to CASSWATTNEKLFF. The chain couples TRBV28 to TRBJ1-4; D is ambiguous. The CDR3 is made up of 14 amino acids. CDR1 and CDR2 (germline): MDHEN, SYDVKM. Trimming removed 6 bases at V and 0 bases at J, with 8 bases between.

The chain employs TRBV7-9 and TRBJ1-5, with 8 nucleotides matching TRBD1. CDR1 and CDR2 (germline): SEHNR, FQNEAQ (reference sequence). The CDR3 totals 13 residues. With 5 bases clipped from V and 7 bases from J, the junction kept 4 bases outside the gene matches. The CDR3 nucleotides are TGTGCCAGCAGCCAGACAGGGGACCAGCCCCAGCATTTT. This gives the protein CASSQTGDQPQHF.

The chain links TRBV22-1 to TRBJ1-1; the listed D gene, TRBD1, was not tested against the DNA. TRBV22-1 is termed a pseudogene. The CDR3 contains 19 residues. The CDR3 reads CPGSALLALWAQMNTEAFF. In DNA, the CDR3 is TGTCCTGGGAGCGCACTCCTCGCATTGTGGGCGCAGATGAACACTGAAGCTTTCTTT.

The chain recombines TRBV6-5 with TRBJ1-2; D unclear. The V end was cut by 0 bases, the J end by 2 bases, with 10 bases between. This CDR3 contains 15 residues. CDR1 is MNHEY and CDR2 is SVGAGI in the germline V gene. Here the CDR3 reads CASSYSNRRNYGYTF. CDR3 nucleotide sequence: TGTGCCAGCAGTTACTCGAATCGCCGGAACTATGGCTACACCTTC.

This chain connects TRBV28 to TRBJ2-7; a weak D match, TRBD1 (6 bases). CDR3 size: 15 residues. Germline loops: CDR1 MDHEN, CDR2 SYDVKM. V lost 5 bases to trimming and J lost 3 bases, with 17 bases between them. CDR3 DNA: TGTGCCAGCAGTCCAACAGGGAAGGCGGACTACGAGCAGTACTTC. This encodes CASSPTGKADYEQYF. Variable domain in full (rest from reference TRBV28 and TRBJ2-7): DVKVTQSSRYLVKRTGEKVFLECVQDMDHENMFWYRQDPGLGLRLIYFSYDVKMKEKGDIPEGYSVSREKKERFSLILESASTNQTSMYLCASSPTGKADYEQYFGPGTRLTVT.

The chain combines TRBV18 with TRBJ1-1; D may be TRBD1 (5 bases). V was trimmed by 5 bases and J by 1 base, leaving 8 bases between them. The CDR3 is made up of 13 amino acids. The germline V gene encodes CDR1 KGHSH and CDR2 LQKENI. In DNA form, the CDR3 reads TGTGCCAGCTCAGGCGGGGGGAACACTGAAGCTTTCTTT. Its protein product is CASSGGGNTEAFF. Supplemented by reference TRBV18 and TRBJ1-1, the full variable domain reads NAGVMQNPRHLVRRRGQEARLRCSPMKGHSHVYWYRQLPEEGLKFMVYLQKENIIDESGMPKERFSAEFPKEGPSILRIQQVVRGDSAAYFCASSGGGNTEAFFGQGTRLTVV.

V usage is TRBV28 and J usage is TRBJ2-7, with 9 bases lining up with TRBD1. The CDR3 has 15 residues. Germline V gene sequence: CDR1 MDHEN, CDR2 SYDVKM. As DNA, the CDR3 is TGTGGTACGAGTCAACCGGGACAGGGCCCCTACGAGCAGTACTTC. Translating it yields CGTSQPGQGPYEQYF.

The chain has TRBV7-9 and TRBJ1-6; TRBD1 agrees at 7 bases. This CDR3 has 14 residues. V trimming: 5 bases; J trimming: 10 bases; junction bases outside the gene matches: 8. Germline lookup yields CDR1 SEHNR and CDR2 FQNEAQ (reference sequence). This CDR3 is CASSPDRESSPLHF. The DNA of the CDR3 is TGTGCCAGCAGCCCCGACAGGGAAAGCTCACCCCTCCACTTT.

The rearrangement joins TRBV27 to TRBJ1-5; a weak D match, TRBD1 (5 bases). The germline V gene has CDR1 MNHEY and CDR2 SMNVEV (reference sequence). With 5 bases removed from V and 2 bases from J, the gap between germline ends came to 22 bases. This CDR3 has 18 amino acids. CDR3 DNA: TGTGCCAGCAGTCTTACCTTCGCTGGGGCTGGTGGCAATCAGCCCCAGCATTTT. Amino acids: CASSLTFAGAGGNQPQHF.

This clone was detected once. The genes are TRBV2 and TRBJ1-6; D unclear. V lost 7 bases and J 7 bases, leaving 17 bases between the germline ends. Germline CDR1 SNHLY, CDR2 FYNNEI. This CDR3 comprises 15 residues. CDR3 nucleotides: TGTGCCAGCATGAGAGAGGGCCGTTGGAATTCACCCCTCCACTTT. Protein product: CASMREGRWNSPLHF.

The V and J genes are TRBV25-1 and TRBJ1-1; tentative D call: TRBD1 (5 bases). V lost 4 bases and J 3 bases, leaving 15 bases between the germline ends. CDR1 and CDR2 from the germline V gene are MGHDK and SYGVNS. This CDR3 is built from 15 residues. In DNA, the CDR3 is TGTGCCAGCAGTGGTTCTACAGGCGGCTACACTGAAGCTTTCTTT. Its protein product is CASSGSTGGYTEAFF.

The CDR3: CASSTRQGSSYEQYF. CDR3 coding DNA: TGTGCCAGTAGTACCCGACAGGGCAGCTCCTACGAGCAGTACTTC. This chain joins TRBV19 and TRBJ2-7; 7 bases line up with TRBD1. CDR1 is LNHDA, CDR2 SQIVND, per germline (reference sequence). J was trimmed by 0 bases and V by 4 bases; bases with no gene match: 6. CDR3 size: 15 residues.

The chain combines TRBV5-1 with TRBJ1-6; 7 bases align to TRBD1. This CDR3 comprises 14 residues. The V gene end was trimmed by 2 bases and the J gene end by 9 bases; junction bases not matched to a gene: 5. From germline, CDR1 is SGHRS and CDR2 YFSETQ. CDR3 sequence: CASSFDRAGSPLHF. The CDR3 DNA sequence: TGCGCCAGCAGCTTCGACAGGGCCGGTTCACCCCTCCACTTT.

This clone has more than one count but fewer than ten. The chain has TRBV7-2 and TRBJ1-5; tentatively, D is TRBD1 (6 bases). V was trimmed by 1 base and J by 2 bases, leaving 15 bases between them. Germline V CDR1 and CDR2: SGHTA, FQGNSA. This CDR3 is built from 17 residues. CDR3: CASSLVLGGAGNQPQHF. In DNA, the CDR3 is TGTGCCAGCAGCTTAGTTTTGGGGGGGGCGGGCAATCAGCCCCAGCATTTT.

The CDR3 sequence is CASSGNRQGYEQYF. The CDR3 DNA follows: TGTGCCAGCAGCGGCAATAGGCAGGGGTACGAGCAGTACTTC. The chain joins TRBV6-5 to TRBJ2-7; D is perhaps TRBD1 (6 bases). V shed 6 bases and J shed 4 bases, with 16 bases lying between them. The length of the CDR3 is 14 residues. Germline V gene lookup returns CDR1 MNHEY and CDR2 SVGAGI.

This chain links TRBV6-6 with TRBJ1-6, with D possibly being TRBD1 (5 bases). V shed 5 bases and J shed 6 bases, with 20 bases lying between them. Germline V gene data show CDR1 as MNHNY and CDR2 as SVGAGI (reference sequence). The CDR3 length is 17 residues. The CDR3 coding sequence is TGTGCCAGCAGTCCCTCCGGGGGGGGAGGAGTTAATTCACCCCTCCACTTT. This gives the protein CASSPSGGGGVNSPLHF.

The rearrangement links TRBV30 to TRBJ1-2, with D possibly TRBD1 on 6 matching bases. Per the germline V gene, CDR1 is GTSNPN and CDR2 is SVGIG (reference sequence). The ends were cut back, 2 bases at V and 4 bases at J, with 11 bases in the middle. This CDR3 is built from 13 residues. CDR3 protein: CAWSLGQSYGYTF. The CDR3 DNA reads TGTGCCTGGAGTCTGGGACAATCCTATGGCTACACCTTC.

The genes are TRBV20-1 and TRBJ1-1, with TRBD1 as a possible D gene (6 bases). The ends were cut back, 3 bases at V and 0 bases at J, with 11 bases in the middle. The CDR3 is 14 residues long. The V gene's germline CDR1 is DFQATT and CDR2 SNEGSKA (reference sequence). This CDR3 reads CSASANRVNTEAFF. CDR3 in DNA: TGCAGTGCTAGTGCTAACAGGGTGAACACTGAAGCTTTCTTT.

The chain recombines TRBV7-9 with TRBJ1-4; D remains ambiguous. Germline CDR1 SEHNR, CDR2 FQNEAQ (reference sequence). Trimming stripped 6 bases from V and 4 bases from J, with 9 bases between. The CDR3 length is 13 residues. CDR3 loop: CASSRGLNEKLFF. The DNA for the CDR3 is TGTGCCAGCAGTCGGGGTCTTAATGAAAAACTGTTTTTT.

This CDR3 is CASSLQGSSGNTIYF. Written as DNA, the CDR3 is TGTGCCAGCAGCTTGCAGGGGTCCTCTGGAAACACCATATATTTT. V usage is TRBV7-9 and J usage is TRBJ1-3; D is perhaps TRBD1 (6 bases). The germline V gene has CDR1 SEHNR and CDR2 FQNEAQ (reference sequence). The CDR3 extends over 15 amino acids. Trimming took off 3 bases at V and 0 bases at J, with 9 bases between the two ends.